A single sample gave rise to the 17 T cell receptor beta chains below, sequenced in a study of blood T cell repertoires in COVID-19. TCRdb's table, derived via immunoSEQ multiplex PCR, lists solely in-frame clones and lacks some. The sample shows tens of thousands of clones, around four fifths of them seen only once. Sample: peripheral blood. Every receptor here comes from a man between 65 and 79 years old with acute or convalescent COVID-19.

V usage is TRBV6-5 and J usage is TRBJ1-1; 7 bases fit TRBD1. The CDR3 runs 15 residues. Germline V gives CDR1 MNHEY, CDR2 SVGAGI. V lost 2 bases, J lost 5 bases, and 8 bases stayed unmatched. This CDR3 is CASSYNPTGSTEAFF. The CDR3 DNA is TGTGCCAGCAGTTACAACCCGACAGGGAGTACTGAAGCTTTCTTT.

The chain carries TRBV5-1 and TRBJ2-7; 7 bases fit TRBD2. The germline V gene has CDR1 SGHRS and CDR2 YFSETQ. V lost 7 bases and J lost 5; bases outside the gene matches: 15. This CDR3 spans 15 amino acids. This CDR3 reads CASCPSGRESHEQYF. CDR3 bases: TGCGCCAGCTGCCCTTCTGGGCGGGAGTCCCACGAGCAGTACTTC.

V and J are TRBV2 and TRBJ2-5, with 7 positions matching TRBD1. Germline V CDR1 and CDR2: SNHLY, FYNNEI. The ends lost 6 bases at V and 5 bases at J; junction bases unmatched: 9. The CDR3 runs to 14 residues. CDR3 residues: CASSLDRVEETQYF. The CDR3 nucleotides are TGTGCCAGCAGCCTTGACAGGGTTGAGGAGACCCAGTACTTC.

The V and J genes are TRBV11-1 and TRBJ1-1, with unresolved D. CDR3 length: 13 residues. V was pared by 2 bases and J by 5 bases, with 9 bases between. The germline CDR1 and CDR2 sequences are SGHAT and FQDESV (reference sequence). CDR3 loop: CASSLYGGTEAFF. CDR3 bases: TGTGCCAGCAGCTTATACGGCGGAACTGAAGCTTTCTTT.

DNA of the CDR3: TGCGCCAGCAGTGAGGGGCATGTAAATGAGCAGTTCTTC. This encodes CASSEGHVNEQFF. The chain has TRBV10-1 and TRBJ2-1; D is unresolved. Germline V CDR1 and CDR2: WNHNN, SYGVQD (reference sequence). This CDR3 has 13 residues. Trimming left V 2 bases short and J 7 bases short, with 9 bases between.

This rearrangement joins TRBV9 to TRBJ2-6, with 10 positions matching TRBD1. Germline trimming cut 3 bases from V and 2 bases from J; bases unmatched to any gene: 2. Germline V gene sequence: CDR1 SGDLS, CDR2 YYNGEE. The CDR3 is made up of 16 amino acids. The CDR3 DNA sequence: TGTGCCAGCAGCGGGGGACAGGGGACTGGGGCCAACGTCCTGACTTTC. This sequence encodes CASSGGQGTGANVLTF.

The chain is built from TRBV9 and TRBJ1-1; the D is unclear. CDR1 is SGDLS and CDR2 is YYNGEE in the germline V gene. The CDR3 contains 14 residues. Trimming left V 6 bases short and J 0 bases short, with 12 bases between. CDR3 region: CASKASEVNTEAFF. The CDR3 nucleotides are TGTGCCAGCAAAGCATCGGAGGTGAACACTGAAGCTTTCTTT.

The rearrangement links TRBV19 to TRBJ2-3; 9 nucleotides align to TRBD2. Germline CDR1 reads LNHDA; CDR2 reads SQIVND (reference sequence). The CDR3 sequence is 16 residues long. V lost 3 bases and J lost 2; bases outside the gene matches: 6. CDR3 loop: CASSIRSGGFTDTQYF. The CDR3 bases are TGTGCCAGTAGTATTAGAAGCGGGGGGTTCACAGATACGCAGTATTTT.

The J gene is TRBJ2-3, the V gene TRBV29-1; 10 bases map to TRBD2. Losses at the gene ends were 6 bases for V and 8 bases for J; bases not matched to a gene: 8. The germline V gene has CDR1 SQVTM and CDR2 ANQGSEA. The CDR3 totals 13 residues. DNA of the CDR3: TGCAGCGTCCCCTCTAGCGGGGGCCGTACGCAGTATTTT. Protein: CSVPSSGGRTQYF.

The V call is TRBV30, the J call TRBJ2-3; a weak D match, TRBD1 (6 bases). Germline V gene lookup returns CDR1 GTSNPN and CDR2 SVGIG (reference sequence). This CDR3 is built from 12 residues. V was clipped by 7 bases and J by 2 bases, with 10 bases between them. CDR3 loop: CASQGDTDTQYF. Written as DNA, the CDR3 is TGTGCCTCACAGGGAGACACAGATACGCAGTATTTT.

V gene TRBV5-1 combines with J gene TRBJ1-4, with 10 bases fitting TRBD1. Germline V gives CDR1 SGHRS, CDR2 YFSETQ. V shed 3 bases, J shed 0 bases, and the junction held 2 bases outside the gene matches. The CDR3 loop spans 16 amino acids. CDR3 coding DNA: TGCGCCAGCAGCTCTGGGACAGGGGCAACTAATGAAAAACTGTTTTTT. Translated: CASSSGTGATNEKLFF.

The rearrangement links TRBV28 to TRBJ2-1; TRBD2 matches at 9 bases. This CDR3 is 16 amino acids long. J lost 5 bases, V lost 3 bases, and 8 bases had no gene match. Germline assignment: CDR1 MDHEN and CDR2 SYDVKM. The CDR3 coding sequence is TGTGCCAGCAGTTTCCCCCGAGCGGGAGGTCACAATGAGCAGTTCTTC. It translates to CASSFPRAGGHNEQFF.

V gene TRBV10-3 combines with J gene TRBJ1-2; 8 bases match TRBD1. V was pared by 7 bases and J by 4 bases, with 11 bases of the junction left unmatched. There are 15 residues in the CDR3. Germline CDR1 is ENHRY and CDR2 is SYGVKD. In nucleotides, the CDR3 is TGTGCCATCACCCCAGGACAGGGTGACCTCTATGGCTACACCTTC. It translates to CAITPGQGDLYGYTF.

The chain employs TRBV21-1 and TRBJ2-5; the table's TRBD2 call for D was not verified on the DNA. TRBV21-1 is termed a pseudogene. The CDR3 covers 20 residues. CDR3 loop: CASSNAKTCKREGTQETQYF. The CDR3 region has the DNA TGTGCCAGCAGCAACGCGAAAACTTGCAAGCGGGAGGGGACTCAAGAGACCCAGTACTTC.

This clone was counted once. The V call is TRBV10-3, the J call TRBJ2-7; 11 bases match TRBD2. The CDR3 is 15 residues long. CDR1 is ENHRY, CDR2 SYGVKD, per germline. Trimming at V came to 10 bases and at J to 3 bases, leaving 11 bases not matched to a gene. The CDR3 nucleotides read TGTGCCACCCGGCCCGGGACTAGCGGCTTCTACGAGCAGTACTTC. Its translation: CATRPGTSGFYEQYF.

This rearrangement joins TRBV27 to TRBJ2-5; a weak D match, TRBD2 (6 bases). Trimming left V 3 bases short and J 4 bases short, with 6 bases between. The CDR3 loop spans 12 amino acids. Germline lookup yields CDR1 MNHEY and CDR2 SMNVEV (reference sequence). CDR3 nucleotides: TGTGCCAGCAGTTTCGGGGGAGAGACCCAGTACTTC. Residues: CASSFGGETQYF.

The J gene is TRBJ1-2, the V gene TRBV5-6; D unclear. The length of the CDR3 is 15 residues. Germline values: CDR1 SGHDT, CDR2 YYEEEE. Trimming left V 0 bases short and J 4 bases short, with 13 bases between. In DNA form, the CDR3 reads TGTGCCAGCAGCTTGGTTGCACGGGTCCTCTATGGCTACACCTTC. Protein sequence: CASSLVARVLYGYTF. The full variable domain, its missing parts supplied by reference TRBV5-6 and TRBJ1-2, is DAGVTQSPTHLIKTRGQQVTLRCSPKSGHDTVSWYQQALGQGPQFIFQYYEEEERQRGNFPDRFSGHQFPNYSSELNVNALLLGDSALYLCASSLVARVLYGYTFGSGTRLTVV.